This T cell receptor (beta chain) was sequenced in a study of OX40 agonist ivuxolimab in advanced cancers. The wider study: Given to patients was ivuxolimab, an agonistic anti-OX40 (CD134) antibody.

This clone was detected once. The data were produced by immunoSEQ multiplex PCR, yet TCRdb's version contains in-frame clones alone and is incomplete. The sample consists of around 100,000 clones, 75% to 90% of them appearing once. The CDR3 has 12 residues. The germline V and J ends were trimmed by 7 bases and 2 bases, with 8 bases remaining between them. Germline values: CDR1 LNHDA, CDR2 SQIVND (reference sequence). The source material was CD4+ or CD8+ T cells sorted from blood, sampled in a trial of the OX40 agonist ivuxolimab. The chain has TRBV19 and TRBJ1-2; D unresolved. The clonotype was recovered from an adult with an advanced solid tumor such as melanoma, head and neck, liver or kidney cancer. The CDR3 protein is CASKRNNYGYTF. CDR3 DNA sequence: TGTGCCAGTAAAAGGAACAACTATGGCTACACCTTC.